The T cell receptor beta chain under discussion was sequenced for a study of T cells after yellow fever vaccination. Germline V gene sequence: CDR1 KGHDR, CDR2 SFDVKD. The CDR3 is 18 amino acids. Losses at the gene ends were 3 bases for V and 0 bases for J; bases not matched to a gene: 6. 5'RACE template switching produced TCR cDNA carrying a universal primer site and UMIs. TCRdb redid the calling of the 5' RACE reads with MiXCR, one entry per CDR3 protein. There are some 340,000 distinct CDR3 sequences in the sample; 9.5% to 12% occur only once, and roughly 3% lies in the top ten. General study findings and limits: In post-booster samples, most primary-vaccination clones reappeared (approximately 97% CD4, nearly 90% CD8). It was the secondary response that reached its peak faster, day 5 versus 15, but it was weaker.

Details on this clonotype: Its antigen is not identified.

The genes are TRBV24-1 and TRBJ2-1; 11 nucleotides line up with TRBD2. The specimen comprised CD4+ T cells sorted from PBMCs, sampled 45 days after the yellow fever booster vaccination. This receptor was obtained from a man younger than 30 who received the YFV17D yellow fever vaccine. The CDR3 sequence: CATSDHGTSGYSYNEQFF. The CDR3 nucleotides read TGTGCCACCAGTGATCACGGGACTAGCGGATACTCCTACAATGAGCAGTTCTTC.